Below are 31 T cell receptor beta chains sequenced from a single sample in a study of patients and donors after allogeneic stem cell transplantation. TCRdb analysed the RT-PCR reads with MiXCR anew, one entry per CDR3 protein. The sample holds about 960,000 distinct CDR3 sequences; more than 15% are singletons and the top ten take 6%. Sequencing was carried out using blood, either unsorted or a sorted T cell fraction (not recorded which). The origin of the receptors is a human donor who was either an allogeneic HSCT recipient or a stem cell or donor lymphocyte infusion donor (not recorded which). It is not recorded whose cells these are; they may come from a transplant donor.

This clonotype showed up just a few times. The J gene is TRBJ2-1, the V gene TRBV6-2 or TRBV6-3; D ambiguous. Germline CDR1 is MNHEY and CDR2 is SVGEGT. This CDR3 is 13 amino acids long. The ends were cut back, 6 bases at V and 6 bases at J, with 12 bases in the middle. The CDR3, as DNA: TGTGCCAGCAGGAGGACCGTAACCAATGAGCAGTTCTTC. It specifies CASRRTVTNEQFF.

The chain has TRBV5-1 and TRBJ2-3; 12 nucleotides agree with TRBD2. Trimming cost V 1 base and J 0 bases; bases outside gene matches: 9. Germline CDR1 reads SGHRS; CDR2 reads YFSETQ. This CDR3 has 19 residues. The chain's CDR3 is CASSLLGTSGSTSTDTQYF. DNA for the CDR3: TGCGCCAGCAGCTTGTTGGGGACTAGCGGGTCAACTAGCACAGATACGCAGTATTTT.

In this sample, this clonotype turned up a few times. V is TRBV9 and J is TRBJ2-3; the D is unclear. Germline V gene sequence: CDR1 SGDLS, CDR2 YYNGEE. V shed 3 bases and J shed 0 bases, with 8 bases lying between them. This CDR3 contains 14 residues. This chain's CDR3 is CASSGLLSTDTQYF. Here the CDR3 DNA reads TGTGCCAGCAGCGGGTTACTTAGCACAGATACGCAGTATTTT.

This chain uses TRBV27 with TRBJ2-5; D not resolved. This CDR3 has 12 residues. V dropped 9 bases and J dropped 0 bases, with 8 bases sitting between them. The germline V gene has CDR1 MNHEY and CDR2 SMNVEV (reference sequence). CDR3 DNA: TGTGCCAGTCGGAACAACCAAGAGACCCAGTACTTC. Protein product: CASRNNQETQYF.

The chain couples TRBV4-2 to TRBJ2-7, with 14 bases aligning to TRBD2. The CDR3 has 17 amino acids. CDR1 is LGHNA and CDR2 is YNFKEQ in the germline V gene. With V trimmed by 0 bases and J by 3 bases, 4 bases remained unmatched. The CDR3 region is CASSQDLTSGGDYEQYF. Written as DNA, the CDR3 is TGTGCCAGCAGCCAAGACCTGACTAGCGGGGGGGACTACGAGCAGTACTTC.

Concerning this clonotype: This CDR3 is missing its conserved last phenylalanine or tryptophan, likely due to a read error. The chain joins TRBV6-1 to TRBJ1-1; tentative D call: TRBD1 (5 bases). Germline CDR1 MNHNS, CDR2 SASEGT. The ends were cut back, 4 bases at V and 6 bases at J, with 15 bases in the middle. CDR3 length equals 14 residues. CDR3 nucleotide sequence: TGTGCCAGCAGTGGGAGGCAGGGTGGTTCTGAAGCTTTCTCT. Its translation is CASSGRQGGSEAFS.

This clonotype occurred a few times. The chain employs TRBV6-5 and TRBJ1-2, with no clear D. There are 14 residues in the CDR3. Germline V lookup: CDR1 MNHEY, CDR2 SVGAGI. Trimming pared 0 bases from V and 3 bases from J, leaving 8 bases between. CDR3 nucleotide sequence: TGTGCCAGCAGTTACTCGACTCTGGACTATGGCTACACCTTC. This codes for CASSYSTLDYGYTF.

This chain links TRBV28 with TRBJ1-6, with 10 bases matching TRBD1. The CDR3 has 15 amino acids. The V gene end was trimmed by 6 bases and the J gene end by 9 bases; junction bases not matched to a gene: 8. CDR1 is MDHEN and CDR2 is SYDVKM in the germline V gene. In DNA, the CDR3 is TGTGCCAGCAGGCCGGGACAGGGGATCGGTTCACCCCTCCACTTT. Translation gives CASRPGQGIGSPLHF.

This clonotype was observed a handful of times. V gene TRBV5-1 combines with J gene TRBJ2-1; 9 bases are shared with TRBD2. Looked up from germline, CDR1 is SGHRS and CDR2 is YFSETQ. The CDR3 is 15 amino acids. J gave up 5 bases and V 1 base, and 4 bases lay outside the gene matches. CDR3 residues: CASSLQLAGDNEQFF. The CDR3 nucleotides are TGCGCCAGCAGCTTGCAACTAGCGGGCGACAATGAGCAGTTCTTC.

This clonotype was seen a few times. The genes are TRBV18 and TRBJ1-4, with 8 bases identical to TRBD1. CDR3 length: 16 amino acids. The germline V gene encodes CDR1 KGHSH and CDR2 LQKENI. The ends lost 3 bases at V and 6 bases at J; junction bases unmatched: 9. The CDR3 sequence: CASSPADRVRDEKLFF. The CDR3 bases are TGTGCCAGCTCACCCGCGGACAGGGTCCGGGATGAAAAACTGTTTTTT.

CDR3 coding DNA: TGTGCCAGCAGTTTTCGACAGACATTCTACGAGCAGTACTTC. This sequence encodes CASSFRQTFYEQYF. This chain joins TRBV12-3 or TRBV12-4 and TRBJ2-7; TRBD1 is a possible D gene (5 bases). The CDR3 consists of 14 residues. Trimming took off 3 bases at V and 3 bases at J, with 12 bases between the two ends.

The CDR3 protein is CASSLGQAPGNTIYF. CDR3 bases: TGTGCCAGCAGCTTGGGACAGGCCCCTGGAAACACCATATATTTT. The chain joins TRBV7-9 to TRBJ1-3, with 8 bases identical to TRBD1. With V trimmed by 3 bases and J by 2 bases, 3 bases remained unmatched. The germline V gene encodes CDR1 SEHNR and CDR2 FQNEAQ (reference sequence). The CDR3 runs to 15 residues.

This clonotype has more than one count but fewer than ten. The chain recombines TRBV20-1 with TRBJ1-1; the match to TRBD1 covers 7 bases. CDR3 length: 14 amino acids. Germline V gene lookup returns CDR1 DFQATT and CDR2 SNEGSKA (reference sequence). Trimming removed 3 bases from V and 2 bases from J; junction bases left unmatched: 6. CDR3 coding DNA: TGCAGTGCTAGGTGGACAGGTTTAAACACTGAAGCTTTCTTT. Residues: CSARWTGLNTEAFF.

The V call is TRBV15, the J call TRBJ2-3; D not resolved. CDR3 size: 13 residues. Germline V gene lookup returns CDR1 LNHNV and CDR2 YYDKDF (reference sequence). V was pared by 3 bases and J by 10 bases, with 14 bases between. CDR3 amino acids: CATSSSWVMAQYF. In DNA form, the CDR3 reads TGTGCCACCAGCAGTTCCTGGGTCATGGCGCAGTATTTT.

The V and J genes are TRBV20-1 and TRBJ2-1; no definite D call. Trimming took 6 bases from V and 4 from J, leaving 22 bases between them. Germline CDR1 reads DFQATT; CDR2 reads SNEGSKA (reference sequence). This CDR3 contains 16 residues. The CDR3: CSANQNTRGPYNEQFF. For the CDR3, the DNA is TGCAGTGCCAACCAAAACACACGCGGTCCTTACAATGAGCAGTTCTTC.

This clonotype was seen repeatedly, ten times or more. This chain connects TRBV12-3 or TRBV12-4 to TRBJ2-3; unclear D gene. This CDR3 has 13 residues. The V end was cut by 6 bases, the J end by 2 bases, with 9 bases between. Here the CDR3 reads CASRKEFTDTQYF. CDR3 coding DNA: TGTGCCAGCAGAAAGGAATTCACAGATACGCAGTATTTT.

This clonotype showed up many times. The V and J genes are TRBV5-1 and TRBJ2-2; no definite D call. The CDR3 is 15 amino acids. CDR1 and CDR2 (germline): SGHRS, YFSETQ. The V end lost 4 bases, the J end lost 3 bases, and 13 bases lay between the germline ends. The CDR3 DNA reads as TGCGCCAGCAGCAAACAAACGCCAGACACCGGGGAGCTGTTTTTT. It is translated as CASSKQTPDTGELFF. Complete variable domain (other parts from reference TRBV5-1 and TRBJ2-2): KAGVTQTPRYLIKTRGQQVTLSCSPISGHRSVSWYQQTPGQGLQFLFEYFSETQRNKGNFPGRFSGRQFSNSRSEMNVSTLELGDSALYLCASSKQTPDTGELFFGEGSRLTVL.

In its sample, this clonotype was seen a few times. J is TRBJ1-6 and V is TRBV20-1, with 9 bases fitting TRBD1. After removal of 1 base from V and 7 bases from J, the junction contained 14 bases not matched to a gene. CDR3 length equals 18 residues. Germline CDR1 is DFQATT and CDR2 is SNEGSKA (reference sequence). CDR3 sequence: CSARASLVAGTGNSPLHF. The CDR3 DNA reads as TGCAGTGCTAGAGCCTCCCTCGTCGCTGGGACAGGGAATTCACCCCTCCACTTT.

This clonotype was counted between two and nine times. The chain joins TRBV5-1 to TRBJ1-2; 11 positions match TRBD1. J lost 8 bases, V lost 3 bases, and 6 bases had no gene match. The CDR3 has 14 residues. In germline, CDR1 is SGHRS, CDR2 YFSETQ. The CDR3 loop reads CASSSDRGLGGYTF. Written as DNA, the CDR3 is TGCGCCAGCAGCTCGGACAGGGGGCTAGGGGGCTACACCTTC. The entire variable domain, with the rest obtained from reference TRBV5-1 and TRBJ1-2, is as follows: KAGVTQTPRYLIKTRGQQVTLSCSPISGHRSVSWYQQTPGQGLQFLFEYFSETQRNKGNFPGRFSGRQFSNSRSEMNVSTLELGDSALYLCASSSDRGLGGYTFGSGTRLTVV.

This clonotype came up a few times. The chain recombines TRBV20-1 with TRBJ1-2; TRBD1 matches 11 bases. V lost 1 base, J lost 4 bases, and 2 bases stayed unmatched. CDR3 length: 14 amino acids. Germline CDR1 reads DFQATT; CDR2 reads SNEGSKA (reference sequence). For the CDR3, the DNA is TGCAGTGCTAGAGGGACAGGGGGCGGCTATGGCTACACCTTC. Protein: CSARGTGGGYGYTF.

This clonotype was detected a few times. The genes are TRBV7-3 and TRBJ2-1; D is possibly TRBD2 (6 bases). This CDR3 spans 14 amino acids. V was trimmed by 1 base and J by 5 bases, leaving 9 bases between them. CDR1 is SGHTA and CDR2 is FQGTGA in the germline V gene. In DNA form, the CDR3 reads TGTGCCAGCAGCTTAATGGGGGGAGACAATGAGCAGTTCTTC. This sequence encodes CASSLMGGDNEQFF.

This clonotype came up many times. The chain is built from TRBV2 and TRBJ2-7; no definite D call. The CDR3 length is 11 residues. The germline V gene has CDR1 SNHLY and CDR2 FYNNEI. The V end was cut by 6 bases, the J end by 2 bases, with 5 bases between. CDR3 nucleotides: TGTGCCAGCAGCGCCCCCTACGAGCAGTACTTC. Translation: CASSAPYEQYF. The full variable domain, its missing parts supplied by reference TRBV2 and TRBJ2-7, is EPEVTQTPSHQVTQMGQEVILRCVPISNHLYFYWYRQILGQKVEFLVSFYNNEISEKSEIFDDQFSVERPDGSNFTLKIRSTKLEDSAMYFCASSAPYEQYFGPGTRLTVT.

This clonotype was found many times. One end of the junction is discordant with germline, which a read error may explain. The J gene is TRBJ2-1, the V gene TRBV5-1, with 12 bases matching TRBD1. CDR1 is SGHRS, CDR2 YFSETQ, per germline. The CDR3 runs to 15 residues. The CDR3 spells CASSPRDRGLNEQFF. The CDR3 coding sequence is TGTGCCAGCTCACCACGGGACAGGGGGCTCAATGAGCAGTTCTTC.

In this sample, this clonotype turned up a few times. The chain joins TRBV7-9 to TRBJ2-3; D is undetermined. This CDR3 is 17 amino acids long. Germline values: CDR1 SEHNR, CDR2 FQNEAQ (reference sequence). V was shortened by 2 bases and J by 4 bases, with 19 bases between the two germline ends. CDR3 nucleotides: TGTGCCAGCAGCTTAACTGGTCTGGGCCCCCCCGCAGATACGCAGTATTTT. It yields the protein CASSLTGLGPPADTQYF.

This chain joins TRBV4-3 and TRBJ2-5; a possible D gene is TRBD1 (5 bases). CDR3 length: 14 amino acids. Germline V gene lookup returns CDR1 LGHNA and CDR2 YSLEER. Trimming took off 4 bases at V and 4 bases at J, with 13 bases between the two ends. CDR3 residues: CASSPGHLGETQYF. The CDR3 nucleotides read TGCGCCAGCAGCCCCGGACACTTAGGAGAGACCCAGTACTTC.

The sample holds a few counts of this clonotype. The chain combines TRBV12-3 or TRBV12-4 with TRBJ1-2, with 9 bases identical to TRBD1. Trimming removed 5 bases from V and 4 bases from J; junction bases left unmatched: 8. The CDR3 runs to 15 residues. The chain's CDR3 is CASSKGGQGSYGYTF. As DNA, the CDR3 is TGTGCCAGCAGTAAGGGGGGACAGGGAAGCTATGGCTACACCTTC.

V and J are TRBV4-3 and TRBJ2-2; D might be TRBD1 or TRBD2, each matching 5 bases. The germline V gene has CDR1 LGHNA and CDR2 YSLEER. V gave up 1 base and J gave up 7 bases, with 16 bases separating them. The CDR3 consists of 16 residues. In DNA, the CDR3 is TGCGCCAGCAGCCAAGGGTCACTTCGGGGCAGCGGGGAGCTGTTTTTT. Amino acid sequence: CASSQGSLRGSGELFF.

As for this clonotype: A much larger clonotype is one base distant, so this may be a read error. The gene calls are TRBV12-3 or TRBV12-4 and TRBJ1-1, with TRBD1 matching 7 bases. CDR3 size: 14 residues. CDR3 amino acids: CVSSPSTGSAEAFF. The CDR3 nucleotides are TGTGTCAGCAGTCCCTCGACAGGGAGCGCTGAAGCTTTCTTT.

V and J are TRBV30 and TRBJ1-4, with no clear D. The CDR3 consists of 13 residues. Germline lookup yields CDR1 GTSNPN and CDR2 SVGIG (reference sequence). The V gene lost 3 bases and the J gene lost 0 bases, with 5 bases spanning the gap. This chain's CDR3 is CAWRQATNEKLFF. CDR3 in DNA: TGTGCCTGGAGGCAGGCAACTAATGAAAAACTGTTTTTT.

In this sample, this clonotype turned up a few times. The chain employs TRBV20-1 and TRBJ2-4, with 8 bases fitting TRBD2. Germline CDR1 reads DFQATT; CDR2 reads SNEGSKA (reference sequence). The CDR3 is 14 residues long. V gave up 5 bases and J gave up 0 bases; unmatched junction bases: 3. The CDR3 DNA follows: TGCAGTGCTCGGACTAGCACAGCCAAAAACATTCAGTACTTC. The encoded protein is CSARTSTAKNIQYF.

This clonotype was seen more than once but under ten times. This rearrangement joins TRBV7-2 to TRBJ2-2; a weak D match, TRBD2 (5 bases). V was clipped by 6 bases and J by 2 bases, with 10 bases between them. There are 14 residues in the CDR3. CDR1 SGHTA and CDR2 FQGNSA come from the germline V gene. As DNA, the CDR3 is TGTGCCAGCAGACCACTAGAAAACACCGGGGAGCTGTTTTTT. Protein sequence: CASRPLENTGELFF.